The sequence of this T cell receptor (beta chain) was determined in a study of blood T cell repertoires in COVID-19. On the study more broadly: Samples representing acute and convalescent COVID-19 were sourced from the United States, Italy and Spain. From T cells, B-cell-depleted T cells, or PBMCs came the material, which was cDNA or gDNA.

CDR3 length: 14 residues. Trimming left V 3 bases short and J 2 bases short, with 11 bases between. CDR1 is SGDLS and CDR2 is YYNGEE in the germline V gene. Authors' data handling: It was from reference gene primer amplification that nucleated cell counts were estimated. This table comes from immunoSEQ multiplex PCR, and its TCRdb copy is limited to in-frame clones, with some not included. Clone size and the V and J calls come from that table; the DNA yielded D and trimming. The sample lists approximately 100,000 clones; about 89% were seen once. What was sequenced was peripheral blood. The V call is TRBV9, the J call TRBJ1-1; D is ambiguous. The clonotype originates from a human donor with acute or convalescent COVID-19. The donor label of this sample is uncertain. Here the CDR3 reads CASSADLYNTEAFF. The CDR3 DNA is TGTGCCAGCAGCGCAGATCTGTATAACACTGAAGCTTTCTTT.